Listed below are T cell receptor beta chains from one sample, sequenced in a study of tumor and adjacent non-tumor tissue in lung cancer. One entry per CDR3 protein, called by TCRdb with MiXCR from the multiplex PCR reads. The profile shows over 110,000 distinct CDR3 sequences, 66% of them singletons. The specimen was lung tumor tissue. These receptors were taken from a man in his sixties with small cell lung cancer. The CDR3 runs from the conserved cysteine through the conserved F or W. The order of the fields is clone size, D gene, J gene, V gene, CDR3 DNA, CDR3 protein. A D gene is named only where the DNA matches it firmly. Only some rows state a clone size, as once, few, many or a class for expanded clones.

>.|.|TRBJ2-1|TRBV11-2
TGTACCGGCAGCTTCGTACTCAACAATGAGCAGTTCTTC
CTGSFVLNNEQFF
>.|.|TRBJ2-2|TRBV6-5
TGTGCCAGCTGGGCCCCGACGGGCACCGGGGAGCTGTTTTTT
CASWAPTGTGELFF
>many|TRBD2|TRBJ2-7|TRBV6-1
TGTGCCAGCATTCTCAGGCTGGCTAGCGGGACTCTTAGATCCTACGAGCAGTACTTC
CASILRLASGTLRSYEQYF
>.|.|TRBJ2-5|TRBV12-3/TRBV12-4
TGTGCCAGCAGTTCCCGAGAGATCCAGTACTTC
CASSSREIQYF
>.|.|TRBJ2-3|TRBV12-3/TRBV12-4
TGTGCCAGCAGTTTCATAGCAAAGGGCACAGATACGCGCTATTTT
CASSFIAKGTDTRYF
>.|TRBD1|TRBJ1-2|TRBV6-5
TGTGCCAGCCGTCAACGCCAGGGACAGGGCTGGGACTACATCTTC
CASRQRQGQGWDYIF
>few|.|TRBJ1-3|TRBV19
TGTGCCAGAAGACAGGACCCTGGAAACACCATATATTTT
CARRQDPGNTIYF
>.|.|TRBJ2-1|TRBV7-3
TGTGCCAGCAGCTTAAGCGGGACCTACAATGAGCAGTTCTTC
CASSLSGTYNEQFF
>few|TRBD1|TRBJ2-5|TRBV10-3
TGTGCCATCAGTCCGGGACAGTTAAACCAAGAGACCCAGTACTTC
CAISPGQLNQETQYF
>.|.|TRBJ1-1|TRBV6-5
TGTGCCAGCAGTTTTGCCTCCAGGGCCCCTTGGGGGACTGAAGCTTTCTTT
CASSFASRAPWGTEAFF
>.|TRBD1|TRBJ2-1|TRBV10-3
TGTGCCATCAGAGCTGGGAAGGGGGCCTCAAACAATAAGCAGTTCTTC
CAIRAGKGASNNKQFF
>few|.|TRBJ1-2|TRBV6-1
TGTGCCAGCAGTGAGGGGACCTGGGATGGCTACACCTTC
CASSEGTWDGYTF
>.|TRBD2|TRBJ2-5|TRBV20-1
TGCAGTACTAGTCGGCGGGGGATGGGGGAGACCCAGTACTTC
CSTSRRGMGETQYF
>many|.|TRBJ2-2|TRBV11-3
TGTGCCAGCAGCCCCAGATCCCAGAACACCGGGGAGCTGTTTTTT
CASSPRSQNTGELFF
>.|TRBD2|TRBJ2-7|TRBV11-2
TGTGCCAACAGCACCGGGGGGGGCGAGCAGTACTTC
CANSTGGGEQYF
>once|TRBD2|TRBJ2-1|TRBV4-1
TGCGCCAGCAGGGTTGGACTAGCGGGAAACGATGAGCAGTTCTTT
CASRVGLAGNDEQFF
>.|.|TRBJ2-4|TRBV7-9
TGTACCAGCAGCCGGACCCCGGAGGACATTCAGCACTTC
CTSSRTPEDIQHF
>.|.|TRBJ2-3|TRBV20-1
TGCAGTGCTTTAAACGAACAGGGAGTGACAGATACGCAGTATTTT
CSALNEQGVTDTQYF
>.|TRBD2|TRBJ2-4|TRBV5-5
TGTGCCCGCAGCGGGGGCGGGGGGCACAAAGACATTCAGTACTTC
CARSGGGGHKDIQYF
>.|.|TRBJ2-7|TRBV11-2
TGTGCCAGCAGCTATGTCTACGAGCAGTACTTC
CASSYVYEQYF
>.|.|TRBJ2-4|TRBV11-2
TGTGCCAGCAGCTCCCGGTCGAGAAACATTCAGTACTTC
CASSSRSRNIQYF
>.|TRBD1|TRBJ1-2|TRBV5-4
TGTGCCAGCAGCTTCAGGGGGAACTATGGCTTCACCTTC
CASSFRGNYGFTF
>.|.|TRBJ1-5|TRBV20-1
TGCAGTGCTAGTTTGGGTGTTGGGGGCGATCAGCCCCAGCATTTT
CSASLGVGGDQPQHF
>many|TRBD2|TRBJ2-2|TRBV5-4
TGTGCCAGCAGCTTGGCTAGCGGGGGCACCGGGGAGCTGTTTTTT
CASSLASGGTGELFF
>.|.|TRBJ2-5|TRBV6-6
TGTGCCAGCAGCGGACATTTGCAAGAGATCCAGTACTTC
CASSGHLQEIQYF
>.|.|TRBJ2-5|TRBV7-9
TGTGCCAGCAGCTCTAGACGGAACCAAGAGACCCAGTACTTC
CASSSRRNQETQYF
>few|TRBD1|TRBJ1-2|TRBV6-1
TGTGCCGCAAGGACAGGGGAAGGCTACACCTTC
CAARTGEGYTF
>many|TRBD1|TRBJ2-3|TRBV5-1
TGCGCCAGCAGCGTGGGACAGGGGGCAGCAGATACGCAGTATTTT
CASSVGQGAADTQYF
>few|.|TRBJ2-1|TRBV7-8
TGTGCCAGCAGCCTAGAGGATCGGCACTACCGATACAATGAGCAGTTCTTC
CASSLEDRHYRYNEQFF
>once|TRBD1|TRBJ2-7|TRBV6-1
TGTGCCAGCAGTGGGTTACAGGGGACAGTCTCCTACGAGCCGTACTTC
CASSGLQGTVSYEPYF
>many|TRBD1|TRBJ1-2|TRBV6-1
TGTGCCAGCCGAAGACAGGGTTCGAACTATGGCTACACCTTC
CASRRQGSNYGYTF
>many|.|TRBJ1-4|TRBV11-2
TGTGCCAGCAGCCCCCTACAGGGACCGCGGGAAAAACTGTTTTTT
CASSPLQGPREKLFF
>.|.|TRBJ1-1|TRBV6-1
TGTGCCAGCGTCCTACAGGGTAACACTGAATCTTTCTTC
CASVLQGNTESFF
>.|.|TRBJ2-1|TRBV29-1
TGCAGCATACGCGGGACAGCGCAAAGCGATGAGCAGTTCTTC
CSIRGTAQSDEQFF
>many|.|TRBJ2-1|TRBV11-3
TGTGCCAGCAGCGCCTGGACGGTGGGGAGTGAGCAGTTCTTC
CASSAWTVGSEQFF
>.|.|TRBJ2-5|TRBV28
TGTGCCAGCAGTTTACAGCAGGGAAGTTGGGAGACCCAGTACTTC
CASSLQQGSWETQYF
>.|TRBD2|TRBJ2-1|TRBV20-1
TGTAGTGCTAGAGGAGCTAGCGGGATAAGGGTCAATGAGCAGTTCTTC
CSARGASGIRVNEQFF
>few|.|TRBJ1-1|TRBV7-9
TGTGCCAGCACCACGATGGGGGGACGCCCGGGGGACACTGAAGCTTTCTTT
CASTTMGGRPGDTEAFF
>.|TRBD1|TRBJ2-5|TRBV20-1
TGCAGTACATGGGACAGGGGGCTGGGGGAGACCCAATACTTC
CSTWDRGLGETQYF
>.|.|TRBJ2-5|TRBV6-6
TGTGCCAGCAGCCCCGCCCGTAAGGGTGGAGAGACCCAGTACTTC
CASSPARKGGETQYF
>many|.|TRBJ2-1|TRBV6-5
TGTGCCAGCAGCCGCTCCGGGTACAATGAGCAGTTCTTC
CASSRSGYNEQFF
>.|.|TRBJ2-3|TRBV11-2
TGTGCCAGCAGCTTAGAAGCGAGGGTGCATACGCAGTATTTT
CASSLEARVHTQYF
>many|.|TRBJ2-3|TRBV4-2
TGTGCCAGCAGCCAAGCGGGAGACAGGGATACGCAGTATTTT
CASSQAGDRDTQYF
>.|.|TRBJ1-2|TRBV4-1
TGCGCCAGCAGCCAGAAAGGAGGGGGTAGCGGCTATGGCTACACCTTC
CASSQKGGGSGYGYTF
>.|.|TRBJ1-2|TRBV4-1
TGCACCAGCAGCCAAGATGAAAGGGCGATTGGCTACACCTTC
CTSSQDERAIGYTF
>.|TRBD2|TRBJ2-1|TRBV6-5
TGTGCAACCTCTAAGGCAAGCGGGATCTACTACAATGAGCAATTCTTC
CATSKASGIYYNEQFF
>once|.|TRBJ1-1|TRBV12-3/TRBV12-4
TGTGCGAGAAGTTTAGGGGCAGGGGCAGCTTTCTTT
CARSLGAGAAFF
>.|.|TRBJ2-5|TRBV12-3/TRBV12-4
TGCGCCAGCAGCGAGACAATTTCGGAGACCCAGCACTTC
CASSETISETQHF
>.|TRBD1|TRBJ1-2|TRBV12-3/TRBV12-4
TGTGCCAGCAGAGGACAGGGGGCGTACGTTGGCTGCACCTTC
CASRGQGAYVGCTF
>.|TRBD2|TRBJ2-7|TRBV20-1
TGCAATGTTTCAAGAGGGAGCGGGAGCTCCTACGAGCAGTACTTC
CNVSRGSGSSYEQYF
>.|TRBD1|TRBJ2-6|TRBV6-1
TGTGCCAGCAGCGGGGGGGGACAGGGGCTAGGGTCTGGGGCCAACGTCCAGACTTTC
CASSGGGQGLGSGANVQTF
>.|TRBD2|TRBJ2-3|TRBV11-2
TGTGCCAGCAGCTTAGTTACTAGCGTCGCAGATACGCAGTATTTT
CASSLVTSVADTQYF